The 5 T cell receptor beta chains given below trace back to one sample, sequenced in a study of OX40 agonist ivuxolimab in advanced cancers. TCRdb keeps only in-frame clones here, not all; method: immunoSEQ multiplex PCR. In the table there are approximately 91,000 clones, 87% of which are singletons. Sequenced material: CD4+ or CD8+ T cells sorted from blood, taken in a trial of the OX40 agonist ivuxolimab. These receptors came from an adult with an advanced solid tumor such as melanoma, head and neck, liver or kidney cancer.

This chain uses TRBV21-1 with TRBJ2-1; the table's D call TRBD1 went unverified against the DNA. TRBV21-1 corresponds to a pseudogene. This CDR3 spans 18 amino acids. The CDR3 loop reads CASSKYVITGQTSNEQFF. CDR3 nucleotides: TGTGCCAGCAGCAAATACGTAATCACGGGACAAACTAGCAATGAGCAGTTCTTC.

The genes are TRBV2 and TRBJ2-7, with D unclear. Germline CDR1 is SNHLY and CDR2 is FYNNEI. The CDR3 consists of 12 residues. The ends were cut back, 6 bases at V and 9 bases at J, with 15 bases in the middle. This chain's CDR3 is CASRVGPPGQYF. As DNA, the CDR3 is TGTGCCAGCAGGGTGGGTCCCCCGGGGCAGTACTTC.

The V and J genes are TRBV6-5 and TRBJ1-3; D not resolved. CDR1 is MNHEY and CDR2 is SVGAGI in the germline V gene. CDR3 length equals 15 residues. With 3 bases removed from V and 0 bases from J, the gap between germline ends came to 9 bases. The CDR3 DNA reads TGTGCCAGCAGTTATGAGCTCAGCTCTGGAAACACCATATATTTT. The encoded protein is CASSYELSSGNTIYF.

The V call is TRBV6-5, the J call TRBJ2-1; D is possibly TRBD2 (6 bases). CDR3 length: 15 amino acids. The V end lost 7 bases, the J end lost 4 bases, and 17 bases lay between the germline ends. Germline V gene lookup returns CDR1 MNHEY and CDR2 SVGAGI. The DNA of the CDR3 is TGTGCCAGCAAAGGTGGGCAGGGAGGTTACAATGAGCAGTTCTTC. Amino acid sequence: CASKGGQGGYNEQFF.

The chain recombines TRBV30 with TRBJ1-3; D is unresolved. With 1 base removed from V and 0 bases from J, the gap between germline ends came to 10 bases. Germline CDR1 and CDR2: GTSNPN and SVGIG (reference sequence). This CDR3 region has 15 residues. CDR3 region: CAWSDRSFSGNTIYF. The CDR3 region has the DNA TGTGCCTGGAGTGATCGCTCCTTCTCTGGAAACACCATATATTTT.